Following are 30 T cell receptor beta chains from one sample sequenced in a study of CD8 T cells in Susac syndrome. With random hexamers, reverse transcription was performed on about 0.5 to 1 ug of RNA. TCRdb used MiXCR to reprocess the immunoSEQ multiplex PCR reads, holding one entry per CDR3 protein. The sample shows around 150,000 distinct CDR3 sequences, about 95% of them seen only once. The sequenced material came from CD4+ T cells from PBMCs. The receptors stem from a human donor in good health.

The chain recombines TRBV29-1 with TRBJ2-5, with 8 bases aligning to TRBD1. CDR1 is SQVTM and CDR2 is ANQGSEA in the germline V gene. Trimming removed 4 bases from V and 5 bases from J; junction bases left unmatched: 15. This CDR3 is 16 amino acids long. In nucleotides, the CDR3 is TGCAGCGTTGGTCTAGGGGGGCAGGGGGCGCGGGAGACCCAGTACTTC. Amino acids: CSVGLGGQGARETQYF.

This clonotype showed up just once. The chain combines TRBV12-3 or TRBV12-4 with TRBJ1-2; D gene uncertain. The CDR3 totals 10 residues. Deletions cut 5 bases from V and 6 bases from J, with 4 bases between. Here the CDR3 reads CASSRNGYTF. Written as DNA, the CDR3 is TGTGCCAGCAGTCGAAATGGCTACACCTTC.

This chain uses TRBV30 with TRBJ2-7, with TRBD1 as a possible D gene (8 bases). Germline CDR1 is GTSNPN and CDR2 is SVGIG (reference sequence). With 5 bases removed from V and 5 bases from J, the gap between germline ends came to 19 bases. The CDR3 length is 14 residues. CDR3 sequence reads: CAWGRDRRENEQYF. CDR3 coding DNA: TGTGCCTGGGGGAGGGACAGGAGGGAAAACGAGCAGTACTTC.

The chain combines TRBV7-9 with TRBJ1-2; D perhaps matches TRBD1 (6 bases). Trimming stripped 1 base from V and 8 bases from J, with 14 bases between. The CDR3 has 14 residues. Germline V gene sequence: CDR1 SEHNR, CDR2 FQNEAQ (reference sequence). The CDR3: CASSLVRGAEGYTF. DNA for the CDR3: TGTGCCAGCAGCTTAGTTCGGGGGGCAGAGGGCTACACCTTC. Complete variable domain (other parts from reference TRBV7-9 and TRBJ1-2): DTGVSQNPRHKITKRGQNVTFRCDPISEHNRLYWYRQTLGQGPEFLTYFQNEAQLEKSRLLSDRFSAERPKGSFSTLEIQRTEQGDSAMYLCASSLVRGAEGYTFGSGTRLTVV.

The CDR3 DNA reads as TGTGCCTACCTAGCGGGGCAAGAGACCCAGTACTTC. This gives the protein CAYLAGQETQYF. V gene TRBV30 combines with J gene TRBJ2-5, with 9 nucleotides matching TRBD2. J lost 2 bases, V lost 7 bases, and 2 bases had no gene match. Germline values: CDR1 GTSNPN, CDR2 SVGIG (reference sequence). This CDR3 spans 12 amino acids. The full variable domain, in which reference TRBV30 and TRBJ2-5 provide the parts outside the CDR3, is SQTIHQWPATLVQPVGSPLSLECTVEGTSNPNLYWYRQAAGRGLQLLFYSVGIGQISSEVPQNLSASRPQDRQFILSSKKLLLSDSGFYLCAYLAGQETQYFGPGTRLLVL.

The chain couples TRBV6-5 to TRBJ2-1; TRBD2 is a possible D gene (6 bases). V was shortened by 8 bases and J by 6 bases, with 14 bases between the two germline ends. The CDR3 covers 13 residues. Germline V CDR1 and CDR2: MNHEY, SVGAGI. CDR3 DNA sequence: TGTGCCAGCCAATCAGTGGGGGGCAATGAGCAGTTCTTC. Encoded protein: CASQSVGGNEQFF.

V and J are TRBV28 and TRBJ2-5, with TRBD1 matching 9 bases. This CDR3 has 17 amino acids. The V and J ends lost 3 bases and 5 bases, in that order; junction bases with no gene match: 13. The germline CDR1 and CDR2 sequences are MDHEN and SYDVKM. In nucleotides, the CDR3 is TGTGCCAGCAGTTTGACTGCCGGGACAGGGTTGTGGGAGACCCAGTACTTC. The encoded protein is CASSLTAGTGLWETQYF.

The rearrangement joins TRBV20-1 to TRBJ1-2; D is unclear. Germline V gene sequence: CDR1 DFQATT, CDR2 SNEGSKA (reference sequence). Trimming stripped 7 bases from V and 2 bases from J, with 11 bases between. The CDR3 spans 12 residues. The CDR3 DNA sequence: TGCAGTGTAGGGCCTCCCAACTATGGCTACACCTTC. As protein: CSVGPPNYGYTF.

The gene calls are TRBV9 and TRBJ2-2; no clear D. Trimming took 3 bases from V and 1 from J, leaving 13 bases between them. The CDR3 has 16 residues. The germline gives CDR1 SGDLS, CDR2 YYNGEE. The CDR3 sequence is CASSDKPAQNTGELFF. In DNA, the CDR3 is TGTGCCAGCAGCGACAAACCCGCGCAGAACACCGGGGAGCTGTTTTTT.

V usage is TRBV20-1 and J usage is TRBJ2-1, with D hard to call. V dropped 1 base and J dropped 1 base, with 14 bases sitting between them. The germline V gene has CDR1 DFQATT and CDR2 SNEGSKA (reference sequence). The CDR3 is 16 amino acids. The CDR3 spells CSARVQEKISYNEQFF. CDR3 in DNA: TGCAGTGCTAGAGTTCAGGAAAAGATTTCCTACAATGAGCAGTTCTTC.

The chain uses TRBV7-2 and TRBJ2-7, with D possibly being TRBD1 (6 bases). CDR3 size: 15 residues. Trimming left V 5 bases short and J 0 bases short, with 14 bases between. CDR1 is SGHTA and CDR2 is FQGNSA in the germline V gene. The CDR3 reads CASSPRAGVSYEQYF. In DNA form, the CDR3 reads TGTGCCAGCAGCCCGCGGGCAGGGGTCTCCTACGAGCAGTACTTC.

The chain links TRBV29-1 to TRBJ2-1; maybe TRBD1 (6 bases). The length of the CDR3 is 14 residues. Germline lookup yields CDR1 SQVTM and CDR2 ANQGSEA. V was trimmed by 0 bases and J by 4 bases, leaving 10 bases between them. CDR3 region: CSVEDRGIYNEQFF. In nucleotides, the CDR3 is TGCAGCGTTGAAGACAGGGGAATTTACAATGAGCAGTTCTTC.

This clonotype occurred once. V and J are TRBV20-1 and TRBJ2-5; 7 bases agree with TRBD2. V lost 0 bases and J lost 1; bases outside the gene matches: 14. The CDR3 spans 18 residues. Germline V CDR1 and CDR2: DFQATT, SNEGSKA (reference sequence). The CDR3 sequence: CSARDNGLGLAGQETQYF. CDR3 DNA sequence: TGCAGTGCTAGAGATAACGGCTTGGGTTTAGCGGGCCAAGAGACCCAGTACTTC.

The rearrangement uses TRBV20-1 and TRBJ2-5, with D possibly matching TRBD1 (6 bases). This CDR3 has 14 amino acids. V lost 5 bases, J lost 2 bases, and 15 bases lay in between. Germline values: CDR1 DFQATT, CDR2 SNEGSKA (reference sequence). The CDR3 bases are TGCAGTGCTGAGGGACAAACGACACAAGAGACCCAGTACTTC. Protein sequence: CSAEGQTTQETQYF.

V gene TRBV7-2 combines with J gene TRBJ1-1; 10 bases align to TRBD1. The germline CDR1 and CDR2 sequences are SGHTA and FQGNSA. Germline trimming cut 2 bases from V and 4 bases from J; bases unmatched to any gene: 7. This CDR3 has 16 residues. CDR3 protein: CASSLTFGTGATEAFF. The CDR3 DNA reads as TGTGCCAGCAGCTTAACTTTTGGGACAGGGGCCACTGAAGCTTTCTTT.

The chain links TRBV4-3 to TRBJ2-1, with TRBD2 matching over 10 bases. V lost 2 bases and J lost 4; bases outside the gene matches: 5. There are 16 residues in the CDR3. Germline-derived CDR1 and CDR2 are LGHNA and YSLEER. In DNA form, the CDR3 reads TGCGCCAGCAGCCAACGACCTAGCGGGGGTTACAATGAGCAGTTCTTC. Protein product: CASSQRPSGGYNEQFF.

The gene calls are TRBV4-1 and TRBJ1-1; no clear D. The germline V gene encodes CDR1 MGHRA and CDR2 YSYEKL. Trimming removed 1 base at V and 1 base at J, with 10 bases between. The CDR3 sequence is 15 residues long. For the CDR3, the DNA is TGCGCCAGCAGCCAAGGGCGGGGTTCGAACACTGAAGCTTTCTTT. Encoded protein: CASSQGRGSNTEAFF.

V gene TRBV29-1 combines with J gene TRBJ2-5; D might be TRBD1 or TRBD2, each matching 5 bases. From germline, CDR1 is SQVTM and CDR2 ANQGSEA. V was shortened by 5 bases and J by 5 bases, with 15 bases between the two germline ends. The CDR3 sequence is 13 residues long. In DNA form, the CDR3 reads TGCAGCGTTCTGGGACCGTCCCGCGAGACCCAGTACTTC. It translates to CSVLGPSRETQYF.

This clonotype was detected only once. This chain uses TRBV2 with TRBJ2-3; possible D gene TRBD2, 7 bases. CDR3 length: 14 residues. The germline gives CDR1 SNHLY, CDR2 FYNNEI. Trimming removed 5 bases from V and 3 bases from J, with 12 bases in between. In nucleotides, the CDR3 is TGTGCCAGCAGTAGGGGGACTATTACAGATACGCAGTATTTT. Amino acids: CASSRGTITDTQYF.

This chain joins TRBV18 and TRBJ1-3, with D tentatively TRBD1 (5 bases). CDR1 is KGHSH, CDR2 LQKENI, per germline. The CDR3 runs 17 residues. Trimming pared 1 base from V and 0 bases from J, leaving 13 bases between. The CDR3 is CASSPQAPQGSGNTIYF. The CDR3 coding sequence is TGTGCCAGCTCACCACAGGCCCCCCAGGGCTCTGGAAACACCATATATTTT.

V and J are TRBV7-9 and TRBJ2-3; 9 bases map to TRBD2. Trimming at V came to 3 bases and at J to 5 bases, leaving 6 bases not matched to a gene. CDR1 and CDR2 (germline): SEHNR, FQNEAQ (reference sequence). This CDR3 has 15 residues. CDR3 bases: TGTGCCAGCAGCTTTTGGCGGGGGGGCTTAGATACGCAGTATTTT. Its protein is CASSFWRGGLDTQYF.

The chain links TRBV2 to TRBJ2-1; D may be TRBD1 (6 bases). CDR3 length equals 15 residues. V lost 4 bases and J lost 0, with 10 bases in between. Germline values: CDR1 SNHLY, CDR2 FYNNEI. The CDR3 sequence: CASSVGTSSYNEQFF. The CDR3 DNA reads TGTGCCAGCAGTGTTGGGACAAGCTCCTACAATGAGCAGTTCTTC.

This clonotype appeared a few times. The chain has TRBV5-4 and TRBJ2-1, with TRBD2 as a possible D gene (6 bases). This CDR3 contains 14 residues. V was pared by 3 bases and J by 4 bases, with 11 bases between. Looked up from germline, CDR1 is SGHNT and CDR2 is YYREEE (reference sequence). CDR3 region: CASSSTGLYNEQFF. CDR3 coding DNA: TGTGCCAGCAGCTCCACGGGACTTTACAATGAGCAGTTCTTC.

V and J are TRBV9 and TRBJ2-7, with 10 bases aligning to TRBD2. Germline CDR1 reads SGDLS; CDR2 reads YYNGEE. V was clipped by 3 bases and J by 5 bases; unmatched bases: 11. This CDR3 region has 16 residues. CDR3 bases: TGTGCCAGCAGCGCCGCCGGGACTAGCGAGATCCACGAGCAGTACTTC. Protein product: CASSAAGTSEIHEQYF.

V usage is TRBV7-9 and J usage is TRBJ1-1; 12 bases align to TRBD1. V gave up 5 bases and J gave up 5 bases; unmatched junction bases: 12. Germline CDR1 SEHNR, CDR2 FQNEAQ (reference sequence). This CDR3 has 17 amino acids. The CDR3 DNA reads as TGTGCCAGCAGCCCAATCCCGGGACAGGGGGCTGGTACTGAAGCTTTCTTT. Protein: CASSPIPGQGAGTEAFF.

The V gene is TRBV6-5, the J gene TRBJ1-5; unclear D gene. CDR1 and CDR2 (germline): MNHEY, SVGAGI. The CDR3 consists of 11 residues. Trimming pared 5 bases from V and 8 bases from J, leaving 7 bases between. The CDR3 reads CASSSPEPQHF. In DNA form, the CDR3 reads TGTGCCAGCAGTAGTCCAGAGCCCCAGCATTTT.

The chain combines TRBV4-2 with TRBJ2-7; no reliable D call. V lost 3 bases to trimming and J lost 7 bases, with 10 bases between them. Germline-derived CDR1 and CDR2 are LGHNA and YNFKEQ. This CDR3 spans 12 amino acids. The DNA of the CDR3 is TGTGCCAGCAGCCAGGTGCCGGAGGAGCAGTACTTC. It is translated as CASSQVPEEQYF.

This clonotype has only a few counts. The chain links TRBV6-5 to TRBJ2-5, with 8 bases matching TRBD2. CDR3 length: 13 amino acids. Germline assignment: CDR1 MNHEY and CDR2 SVGAGI. Losses at the gene ends were 5 bases for V and 7 bases for J; bases not matched to a gene: 6. The DNA of the CDR3 is TGTGCCAGCAGTCCCGGGGGGGAGGGGACCCAGTACTTC. This translates into CASSPGGEGTQYF.

This chain connects TRBV20-1 to TRBJ2-3; TRBD2 might be the D (5 bases). Germline V gives CDR1 DFQATT, CDR2 SNEGSKA (reference sequence). Trimming shortened V by 7 bases and J by 7 bases, and 18 bases separated the two germline ends. The CDR3 consists of 13 residues. The CDR3 bases are TGCAGTGGTAACCGGGGTGACGGAAATACGCAGTATTTT. Amino acids: CSGNRGDGNTQYF.

This clonotype was recorded a few times. The chain links TRBV6-2 or TRBV6-3 to TRBJ1-5, with no clear D. From germline, CDR1 is MNHEY and CDR2 SVGEGT. This CDR3 has 13 residues. V was trimmed by 3 bases and J by 1 base, leaving 4 bases between them. CDR3: CASSYYSNQPQHF. The CDR3 bases are TGTGCCAGCAGTTATTACAGCAATCAGCCCCAGCATTTT.